This T cell receptor (beta chain) was recorded in a study of shared clonotypes between healthy human individuals. General study points: Non-shared clonotypes were found to have lower generation probabilities than the clonotypes that were shared by all four of the sorted-subset donors.

A remark on this clone: What it binds is not known.

Repertoires were generated with immunoSEQ multiplex PCR, while TCRdb's copy carries only in-frame clones and drops some. The table has nearly 1,000,000 clones, less than 85% seen once. This TCR was recovered from a man aged 18 to 29 in good health. Sequencing input: memory CD4+ T cells sorted from blood. Subset in this sample: CD45RA-negative fraction.

The CDR3 bases are TGTGCCAGCTCACCGGGCCCTGGACAGGCGAGGTCAAACACCGGGGAGCTGTTTTTT. Translating it yields CASSPGPGQARSNTGELFF. The V gene is TRBV18, the J gene TRBJ2-2; TRBD1 matches 7 bases. The CDR3 is made up of 19 amino acids. Germline lookup yields CDR1 KGHSH and CDR2 LQKENI. The J segment lost 2 bases and the V segment lost 3 bases, leaving 15 bases of the junction unmatched.